Below, 10 T cell receptor beta chains from the same sample are listed, as sequenced in a study of identical twins. One entry per CDR3 protein results from TCRdb running MiXCR on the 5' RACE reads. The sample records about 700,000 distinct CDR3 sequences, 8% to 9% being singletons. The same sample was also studied in work on yellow fever vaccine responses in identical twins.

The sequencing input was PBMCs. Every receptor here comes from a woman aged 18-29 years in good health.

This clonotype showed up just a few times. This chain uses TRBV19 with TRBJ1-2, with D maybe TRBD1 (5 bases). Trimming removed 3 bases from V and 8 bases from J, with 19 bases in between. This CDR3 region has 15 residues. CDR1 is LNHDA and CDR2 is SQIVND in the germline V gene (reference sequence). The CDR3 DNA is TGTGCCAGTAGTATTGGCAGGGCGATACGAGGAGGCTACACCTTC. This translates into CASSIGRAIRGGYTF.

This clonotype was detected many times. The CDR3 sequence is CASSLSLMDGENNEQFF. CDR3 bases: TGTGCCAGCAGTCTGTCCCTTATGGACGGAGAGAACAATGAGCAGTTCTTC. The chain combines TRBV3-1 with TRBJ2-1, with D hard to call. This CDR3 has 17 residues. The germline gives CDR1 LGHDT, CDR2 YNNKEL (reference sequence). Trimming took off 6 bases at V and 5 bases at J, with 23 bases between the two ends.

This clonotype turned up a few times. V gene TRBV28 combines with J gene TRBJ2-5; TRBD1 matches 7 bases. This CDR3 spans 14 amino acids. Germline CDR1 is MDHEN and CDR2 is SYDVKM. V shed 6 bases and J 5 bases; nucleotides not matched to a gene: 9. The CDR3 loop is CASSPGGMAETQYF. CDR3 nucleotides: TGTGCCAGCAGCCCAGGGGGAATGGCTGAGACCCAGTACTTC.

This clonotype came up many times. The chain joins TRBV6-2 or TRBV6-3 to TRBJ2-2; D gene unclear. The CDR3 is 14 residues long. Germline CDR1 and CDR2: MNHEY and SVGEGT. Trimming left V 0 bases short and J 4 bases short, with 6 bases between. The CDR3 sequence: CASSYSSATGELFF. CDR3 sequence (DNA): TGTGCCAGCAGTTACTCGAGTGCCACCGGGGAGCTGTTTTTT.

The chain links TRBV25-1 to TRBJ2-1, with 8 bases lining up with TRBD1. CDR3 length: 16 residues. Trimming removed 3 bases from V and 0 bases from J; junction bases left unmatched: 4. The germline V gene encodes CDR1 MGHDK and CDR2 SYGVNS. The CDR3 region is CASSDHGQGSYNEQFF. The CDR3 DNA follows: TGTGCCAGCAGTGACCACGGACAGGGCTCCTACAATGAGCAGTTCTTC.

The chain joins TRBV2 to TRBJ1-2; 8 positions match TRBD1. This CDR3 comprises 14 residues. CDR1 is SNHLY, CDR2 FYNNEI, per germline. V was clipped by 6 bases and J by 7 bases; unmatched bases: 10. CDR3 loop: CASSPGQALAGYTF. CDR3 DNA sequence: TGTGCCAGCAGCCCGGGACAGGCGTTGGCTGGCTACACCTTC.

The chain is built from TRBV20-1 and TRBJ2-5, with a tentative D call TRBD1 (6 bases). Germline lookup yields CDR1 DFQATT and CDR2 SNEGSKA (reference sequence). V was trimmed by 4 bases and J by 7 bases, leaving 16 bases between them. This CDR3 is 13 amino acids long. The CDR3 DNA follows: TGCAGTGCTACCACCGGGACACAAAGGACCCAGTACTTC. Its protein product is CSATTGTQRTQYF.

The chain employs TRBV6-2 or TRBV6-3 and TRBJ1-2; 8 nucleotides match TRBD1. Losses at the gene ends were 7 bases for V and 7 bases for J; bases not matched to a gene: 8. The CDR3 consists of 13 residues. The germline V gene encodes CDR1 MNHEY and CDR2 SVGEGT. CDR3 loop: CASIATGGGGYTF. CDR3 bases: TGTGCCAGCATCGCCACAGGGGGTGGTGGCTACACCTTC.

In this sample, this clonotype turned up many times. The chain links TRBV6-5 to TRBJ2-7; 7 bases fit TRBD1. The CDR3 has 15 residues. The germline V gene encodes CDR1 MNHEY and CDR2 SVGAGI. The ends lost 0 bases at V and 3 bases at J; junction bases unmatched: 5. The CDR3 DNA is TGTGCCAGCAGTTACTCGAAGGGGGCGATCTACGAGCAGTACTTC. The encoded protein is CASSYSKGAIYEQYF.

The rearrangement links TRBV7-3 to TRBJ1-6; 9 bases are a match to TRBD1. The CDR3 is made up of 15 amino acids. Germline V gives CDR1 SGHTA, CDR2 FQGTGA. The J segment lost 9 bases and the V segment lost 1 base, leaving 4 bases of the junction unmatched. The CDR3 bases are TGTGCCAGCAGCTTAAGGGGACAGGGAAGTTCACCCCTCCACTTT. Translating gives CASSLRGQGSSPLHF.